The rows below give T cell receptor beta chains drawn from one sample of a study of blood T cells in healthy people across ages. TCRdb re-called the 5' RACE reads with MiXCR, one entry per CDR3 protein. Of about 1,500,000 distinct CDR3 sequences detected, 25% to 30% appear once; the ten largest clones hold around 7.7%. Material for sequencing was blood. The receptor source for this set is a woman under 40 in good health. Both conserved end residues are trimmed from each CDR3.

v_gene	len	j_gene	CDR3aa
TRBV3-1	14	TRBJ1-1	ASSQDIGRLNTEAF
TRBV20-1	11	TRBJ2-7	SARSTGTHEQY
TRBV4-3	12	TRBJ1-6	ASSQETQNSPLH
TRBV20-1	12	TRBJ2-1	SASSGGRGNEQF
TRBV2	13	TRBJ1-2	ASRPQGGGNYGYT
TRBV29-1	10	TRBJ1-1	SGGHRNTEAF
TRBV11-2	13	TRBJ2-3	ASSLDLIGADTQY
TRBV28	14	TRBJ1-1	ASSLTTHRVGTEAF
TRBV2	13	TRBJ2-7	AGAIGRLGSYEQY
TRBV27	13	TRBJ1-1	ASSPPYTSRTEAF
TRBV20-1	13	TRBJ2-1	SAPSAASSYNEQF
TRBV9	13	TRBJ2-1	ASSQSGSSYDEQF
TRBV7-2	13	TRBJ2-7	ATSPGDPGRYEQY
TRBV5-1	12	TRBJ2-7	ASTPWESSYEQY
TRBV30	13	TRBJ2-1	AWSRAGLKSNEQF
TRBV14	13	TRBJ2-7	ASSQSAGAHYEQY
TRBV6-5	12	TRBJ1-3	ASKGQGPENTIY
TRBV12-3/TRBV12-4	12	TRBJ2-3	ASSSWGGLDTQY
TRBV28	11	TRBJ2-7	TSRQGASYEQY
TRBV4-3	14	TRBJ2-7	ASSHTLAGGTGEQY
TRBV19	13	TRBJ2-7	ASSPADRGGYEQY
TRBV3-1	13	TRBJ2-3	ASRPLQGRTDTQY
TRBV5-1	16	TRBJ2-3	ASSPEGRQGVVADTQY
TRBV7-2	14	TRBJ1-5	ASSRESTTPNQPQH
TRBV5-1	12	TRBJ1-4	ASSSKQGREKLF
TRBV15	12	TRBJ1-1	ATSRDRAEEGAF
TRBV9	11	TRBJ2-7	ASSVDQKSEQY
TRBV10-2	10	TRBJ1-2	TSSDPTQGYT
TRBV6-5	14	TRBJ2-4	ASSYSTTLAKNIQY
TRBV28	12	TRBJ2-3	ASTPGEEVDTQY
TRBV28	11	TRBJ1-1	ASSFRGLAEAF
TRBV7-8	14	TRBJ2-1	ASSLARAGGIREQF
TRBV14	13	TRBJ1-1	ASSPARGWDTEAF
TRBV4-3	13	TRBJ2-7	ASSQDEGAAYEQY
TRBV7-6	14	TRBJ2-5	ASSSGGGLIQETQY
TRBV28	13	TRBJ1-5	ASSHHRGDNQPQH
TRBV5-1	13	NA	ASSRRASGGSEQY
TRBV12-3/TRBV12-4	13	TRBJ1-6	ASSPQDRRWGPLH
TRBV7-9	12	TRBJ1-1	ASSSVRVNTEAF
TRBV20-1	14	TRBJ2-7	SAPLSGVSDTYEQY
TRBV9	12	TRBJ2-3	ASSVDPFTDTQY
TRBV25-1	14	TRBJ2-3	ASRLAGTGVEDTQY
TRBV7-2	10	TRBJ2-7	TSSYAPYEQY
TRBV27	12	TRBJ2-3	ASRDRTRSDTQY
TRBV12-3/TRBV12-4	12	TRBJ2-5	ASSRGLSQETQY
TRBV19	11	TRBJ1-2	ARSTGGSYGYT
TRBV6-6	13	TRBJ2-5	ASSYGTLYQETQY
TRBV12-3/TRBV12-4	10	TRBJ2-1	ASSLVASEQF
TRBV4-2	13	TRBJ2-7	ASSQPPGGIYEQY
TRBV7-2	13	TRBJ1-1	ASSLDPGGGSEAF
TRBV6-1	11	TRBJ2-7	ASLGQFYNEQY
TRBV3-1	13	TRBJ2-7	ASSQDWTRMYEQY
TRBV5-1	12	TRBJ2-7	ASSLDAGNYEQY
TRBV6-4	12	TRBJ1-5	ASSGQNSNQPQH
TRBV20-1	14	TRBJ1-5	SARAGTGAGEGPQH